The clone carrying this T cell receptor (beta chain) came up a few times. The antigen remains undetermined. Germline CDR1 is SGHNT and CDR2 is YENEEA. Trimming took 3 bases from V and 4 from J, leaving 16 bases between them. This CDR3 comprises 16 residues. The data stem from a study of CD8+ T cells in alopecia areata. The wider study: Each of the treated patients was given oral tofacitinib, 5 to 10 mg twice daily, for moderate-to-severe alopecia areata.

Study observations and caveats: Tofacitinib significantly lowered scalp clonality and expanded CD8+ clones among the top 100.

Sequencing used cDNA as its template, made by extracting RNA and reverse transcribing it. Profiling relied on immunoSEQ multiplex PCR, and the TCRdb table lists in-frame clones only, not all of them. The table includes approximately 210,000 clones, approximately 45% detected once. Treatment defined: oral pan-JAK inhibitor, 5-10 mg twice daily. Researchers took lesional scalp punch biopsies and peripheral blood from people who were alopecia areata patients. PBMCs served as the source from which CD4+ and CD8+ T cells were sorted. The sample consisted of CD4+ T cells sorted from blood, taken at approximately week 39, from a patient treated with tofacitinib. The sequence derives from a human donor with alopecia areata. The V and J genes are TRBV11-3 and TRBJ2-1; D might be TRBD1 or TRBD2, each matching 6 bases. The CDR3 region has the DNA TGTGCCAGCAGCTTCGAGGCGGGACACTTTTACAATGAGCAGTTCTTC. Its translation: CASSFEAGHFYNEQFF.